Listed below are T cell receptor beta chains from one sample, sequenced in a study of blood T cell repertoires in COVID-19. Using immunoSEQ multiplex PCR, the repertoire was profiled, and TCRdb retains in-frame clones only, with some absent. The sample yields 110,000 or so clones, around nine tenths seen once. Sequenced sample: peripheral blood. The receptor set was obtained from a woman between 65 and 79 years old who had recovered from COVID-19. Each CDR3 is given with its conserved first and last residue.

length	V	J	CDR3
18	TRBV19	TRBJ1-5	CASSIGGTAAWSNQPQHF
15	TRBV5-1	TRBJ1-1	CASSVGNSLNTEAFF
15	TRBV7-2	TRBJ2-5	CASRLSGQSGETQYF
16	TRBV5-4	TRBJ2-2	CASSFGGGAYTGELFF
12	TRBV5-4	TRBJ2-7	CASSLGEYEQYF
15	TRBV7-2	TRBJ1-5	CASSFSTGENQPQHF
18	TRBV28	TRBJ1-4	CASSRPGQGVRLNEKLFF
16	TRBV9	TRBJ2-1	CASSVGYGRPHDEQFF
20	TRBV4-1	TRBJ2-7	CASSPLQSHLRSGSSYEQYF
17	TRBV5-1	TRBJ2-2	CASSSRTLGGFSGELFF
15	TRBV7-8	TRBJ1-1	CASSPSWTGTTEAFF
14	TRBV7-2	TRBJ2-7	CASSYIAGAYEQYF
14	TRBV6-5	TRBJ2-3	CASSRTGSGDTQYF
13	TRBV6-5	TRBJ2-2	CASRRGGTGELFF
17	TRBV19	TRBJ2-2	CASSIRRLAGASGELFF
14	TRBV28	TRBJ2-7	CASSPEGLSYEQYF
17	TRBV6-2/TRBV6-3	TRBJ2-5	CASSLGASGRIVETQYF
15	TRBV6-6	TRBJ1-2	CASSYAGVTGDGYTF
12	TRBV3-1/TRBV3-2	TRBJ2-3	CASSHVTDTQYF
13	TRBV10-3	TRBJ2-7	CAISRQATGEQYF